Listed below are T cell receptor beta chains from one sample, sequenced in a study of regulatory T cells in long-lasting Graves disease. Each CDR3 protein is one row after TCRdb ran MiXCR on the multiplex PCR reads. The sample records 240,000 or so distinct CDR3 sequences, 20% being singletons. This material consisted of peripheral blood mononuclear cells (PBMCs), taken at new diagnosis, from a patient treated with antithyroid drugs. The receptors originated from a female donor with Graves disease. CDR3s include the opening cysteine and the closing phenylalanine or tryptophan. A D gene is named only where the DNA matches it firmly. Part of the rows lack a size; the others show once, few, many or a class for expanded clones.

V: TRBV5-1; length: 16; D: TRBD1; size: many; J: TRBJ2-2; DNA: TGCGCCAGCAGCCCGGACAGGGGGCGAAGCACCGGGGAGCTGTTTTTT; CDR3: CASSPDRGRSTGELFF
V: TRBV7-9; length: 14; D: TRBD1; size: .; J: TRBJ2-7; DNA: TGCGCCAGCGACTCCGGGACAGGGTCCGGCGAGCAGTACTTC; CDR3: CASDSGTGSGEQYF
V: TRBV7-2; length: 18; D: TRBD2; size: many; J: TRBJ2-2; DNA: TGTGCCAGCAGCCCCGGGTTAGCGGGGGCCTCGGGCACCGGGGAGCTGTTTTTT; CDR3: CASSPGLAGASGTGELFF
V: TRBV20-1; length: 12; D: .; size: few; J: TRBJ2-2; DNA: TGCAGTGCGGGGGCGACAGCCGGGGAGCTGTTTTTT; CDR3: CSAGATAGELFF
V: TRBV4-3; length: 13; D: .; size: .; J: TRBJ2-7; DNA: TGCGCCAGCAGCCAAGACTTAGGGTACGAGCAGTACTTC; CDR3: CASSQDLGYEQYF
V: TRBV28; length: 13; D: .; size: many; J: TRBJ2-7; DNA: TGTGCCAGCAGTTTTGAGGTCGGGTACGAGCAGTACTTC; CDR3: CASSFEVGYEQYF
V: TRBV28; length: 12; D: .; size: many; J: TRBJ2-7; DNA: TGTGCCAGCAGTTGGAGCTCCTACGAGCAGTACTTC; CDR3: CASSWSSYEQYF
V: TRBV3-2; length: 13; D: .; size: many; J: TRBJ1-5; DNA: TGTGCCAGCAGCCAACCACTCAATCAGCCCCAGCATTTT; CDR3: CASSQPLNQPQHF
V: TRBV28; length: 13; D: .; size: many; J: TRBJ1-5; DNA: TGTGCCAGCGGGGGGGCACTCAATCAGCCCCAGCATTTT; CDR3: CASGGALNQPQHF
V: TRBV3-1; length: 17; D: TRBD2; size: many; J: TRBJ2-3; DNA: TGTGCCAGCAGCCAAGAGCGTGTCGGGGGGTTCACAGATACGCAGTATTTT; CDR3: CASSQERVGGFTDTQYF
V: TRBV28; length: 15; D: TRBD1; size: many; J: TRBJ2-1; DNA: TGTGCCAGCAGTACCCGTACCCGAACAGGGGAAGAGCAGTTCTTC; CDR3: CASSTRTRTGEEQFF
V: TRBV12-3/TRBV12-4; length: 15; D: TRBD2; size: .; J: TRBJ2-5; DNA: TGTGCCAGCCCCAGTAGCGGGAGGGCCGAAGAGACCCAGTACTTC; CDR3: CASPSSGRAEETQYF
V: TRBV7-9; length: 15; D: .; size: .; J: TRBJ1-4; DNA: TGTGCCAGCAGCCCTGGGCGCGCAACTAATGAAAAACTGTTTTTT; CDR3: CASSPGRATNEKLFF
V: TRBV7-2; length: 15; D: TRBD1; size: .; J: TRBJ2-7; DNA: TGTGCCAGCAGCTTCGGCCGAGGGACAGGGACCGAGCAGTACTTC; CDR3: CASSFGRGTGTEQYF
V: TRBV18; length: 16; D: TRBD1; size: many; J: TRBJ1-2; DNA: TGTGCCAGCTCACCATCAGGGGGCGCGAGCAACTATGGCTACACCTTC; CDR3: CASSPSGGASNYGYTF
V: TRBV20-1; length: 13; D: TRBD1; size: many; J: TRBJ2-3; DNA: TGCAGTGCGTGGGACAGGGGGACAGATACGCAGTATTTT; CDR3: CSAWDRGTDTQYF
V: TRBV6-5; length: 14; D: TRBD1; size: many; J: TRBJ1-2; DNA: TGTGCCAGCAGTTACTCTGCCAGGGGGCATGGCTACACCTTC; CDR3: CASSYSARGHGYTF
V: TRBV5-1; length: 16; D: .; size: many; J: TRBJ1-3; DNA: TGTGCCAGCAGCGGCGGGGGGAGTTTGGGCAGAAACACCATATATTTT; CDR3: CASSGGGSLGRNTIYF
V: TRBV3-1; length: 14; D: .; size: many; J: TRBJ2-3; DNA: TGTGCCAGCAGCCAGCGGGTAGGAACAGATACGCAGTATTTT; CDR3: CASSQRVGTDTQYF
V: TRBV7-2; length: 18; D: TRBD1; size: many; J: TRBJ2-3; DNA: TGTGCCAGCAGTCCCGGGACAGGGAGGGAGGTCGGCACAGATACGCAGTATTTT; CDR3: CASSPGTGREVGTDTQYF
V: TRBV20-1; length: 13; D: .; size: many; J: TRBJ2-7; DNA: TGCAGTGCTAGTTTCGGGGCGGGCTACGAGCAGTACTTC; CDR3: CSASFGAGYEQYF
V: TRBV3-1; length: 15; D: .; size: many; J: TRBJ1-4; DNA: TGTGCCAGCAGCCAAGGGACGGGATTTGGAGAAAAACTGTTTTTT; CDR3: CASSQGTGFGEKLFF
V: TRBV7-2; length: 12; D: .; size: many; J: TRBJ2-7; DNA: TGTGCCAGCAGCTTTAACGACTACGAGCAGTACTTC; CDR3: CASSFNDYEQYF
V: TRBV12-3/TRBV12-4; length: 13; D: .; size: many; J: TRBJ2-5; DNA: TGTGCCAGCAGTTTTTCACAGCAAGAGACCCAGTACTTC; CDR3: CASSFSQQETQYF
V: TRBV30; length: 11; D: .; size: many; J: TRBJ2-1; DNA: TGTGCCTGGAGTCAGTGGGGTGAGCAGTTCTTC; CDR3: CAWSQWGEQFF
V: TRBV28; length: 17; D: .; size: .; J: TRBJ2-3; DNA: .; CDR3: CASSFLAGTGNADTQYF
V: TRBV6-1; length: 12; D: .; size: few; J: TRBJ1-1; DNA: TGTGCCAGCTGGGATATGAACACTGAAGCTTTCTTT; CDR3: CASWDMNTEAFF
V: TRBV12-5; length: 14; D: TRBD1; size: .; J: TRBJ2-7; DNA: TGTGCTAGTGCCATTCCGGGACAGAGCTACGAGCAGTACTTC; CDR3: CASAIPGQSYEQYF
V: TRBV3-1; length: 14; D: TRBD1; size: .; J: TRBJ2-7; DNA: TGTGCCAGCAGCCTCTCCGGGACAGGGTACGAGCAGTACTTC; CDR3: CASSLSGTGYEQYF
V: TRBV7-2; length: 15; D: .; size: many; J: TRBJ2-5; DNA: TGTGCCAGCAGCTGGGACTCAGGGCTTGGGGAGACCCAGTACTTC; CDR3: CASSWDSGLGETQYF
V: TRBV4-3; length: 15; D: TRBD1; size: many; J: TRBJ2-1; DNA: TGCGCCAGCAGCCCGACAGGGGTTCCCTACAATGAGCAGTTCTTC; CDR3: CASSPTGVPYNEQFF
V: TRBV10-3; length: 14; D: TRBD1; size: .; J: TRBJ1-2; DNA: TGTGCCATCAGTGAGTCCACAGGGGGGTACGGCTACACCTTC; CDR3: CAISESTGGYGYTF
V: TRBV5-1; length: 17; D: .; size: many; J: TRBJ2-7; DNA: TGCGCCAGCAGCTTTCGTCAGGGAGAGGTCAGTCGCTACGAGCAGTACTTC; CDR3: CASSFRQGEVSRYEQYF
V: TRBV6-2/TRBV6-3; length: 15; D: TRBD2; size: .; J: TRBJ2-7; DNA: TGTGCCAGCACCAGTCCGGGACTAACATTCTACGAGCAGTACTTC; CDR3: CASTSPGLTFYEQYF
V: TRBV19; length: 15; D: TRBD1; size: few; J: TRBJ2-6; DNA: TGTGCCAGTTGGAACAGGGGCGATGGGGCCAACGTCCTGACTTTC; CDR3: CASWNRGDGANVLTF
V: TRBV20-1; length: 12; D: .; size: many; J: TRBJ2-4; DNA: TGCAGCGTTATAGGGGGAACGAACATTCAGTACTTC; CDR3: CSVIGGTNIQYF
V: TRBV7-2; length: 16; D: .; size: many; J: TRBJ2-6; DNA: TGTGCCAGCAGCAACCGACCAAGCTCTGGGGCCAACGTCCTGACTTTC; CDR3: CASSNRPSSGANVLTF
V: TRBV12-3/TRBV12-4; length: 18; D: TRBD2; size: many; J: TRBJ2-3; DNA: TGTGCCAGCAGTTTGGGACTAGCGGGAGTGGGGTCCACAGATACGCAGTATTTT; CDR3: CASSLGLAGVGSTDTQYF
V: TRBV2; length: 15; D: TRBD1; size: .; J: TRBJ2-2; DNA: TGTGCCAGCAGTACCGGGACAGGGGGCTTCGGGGAGCTGTTTTTT; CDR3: CASSTGTGGFGELFF
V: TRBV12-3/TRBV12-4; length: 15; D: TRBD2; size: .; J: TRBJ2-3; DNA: TGTGCCAGCAGTGACTTGGCGGGGGGACTGGATACGCAGTATTTT; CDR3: CASSDLAGGLDTQYF
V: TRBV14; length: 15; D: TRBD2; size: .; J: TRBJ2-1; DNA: TGTGCCAGCAGCCGCGGACGGGCTTGGGACTACGAGCAGTTCTTC; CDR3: CASSRGRAWDYEQFF
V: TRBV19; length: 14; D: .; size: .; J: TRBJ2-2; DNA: TGTGCCAGTAGTATACAGGGGAAAACCGGGGAGCTGTTTTTT; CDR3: CASSIQGKTGELFF
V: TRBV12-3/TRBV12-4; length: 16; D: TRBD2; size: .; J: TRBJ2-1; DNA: TGTGCCAGCAGTACAGCGGGGGGGCAGGGGTACAATGAGCAGTTCTTC; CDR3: CASSTAGGQGYNEQFF
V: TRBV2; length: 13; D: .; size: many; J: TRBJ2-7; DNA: TGTGCCAGCAGTGAAGAACCGTTAGGCGAGCAGTACTTC; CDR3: CASSEEPLGEQYF
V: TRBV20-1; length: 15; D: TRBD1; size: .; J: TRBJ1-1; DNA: TGCAGTGCGGGCACAGGGGGCGCGAGGGGTTTTATAACTTTCTTT; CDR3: CSAGTGGARGFITFF
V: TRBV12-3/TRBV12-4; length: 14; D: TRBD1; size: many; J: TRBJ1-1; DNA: TGTGCCAGCAACCGACAGGGATTTGACACTGAAGCTTTCTTT; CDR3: CASNRQGFDTEAFF
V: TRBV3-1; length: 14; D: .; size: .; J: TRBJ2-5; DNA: TGTGCCAGCAGCCCCCATATGGGTTATGAGACCCAGTACTTC; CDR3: CASSPHMGYETQYF
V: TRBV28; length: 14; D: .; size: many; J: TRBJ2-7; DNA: TGTGCCAGCGCCCCCTCCCTCAGGGTCAACAAGCAGTACTTC; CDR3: CASAPSLRVNKQYF
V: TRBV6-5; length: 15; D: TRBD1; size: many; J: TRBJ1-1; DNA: TGTGCCAGCAGTTACCCGGGACAGGGGAACACTGAAGCTTTCTTT; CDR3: CASSYPGQGNTEAFF
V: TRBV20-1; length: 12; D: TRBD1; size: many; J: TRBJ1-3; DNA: TGCAGTGCCAAGACAGGGGGAAACACCATATATTTT; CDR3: CSAKTGGNTIYF
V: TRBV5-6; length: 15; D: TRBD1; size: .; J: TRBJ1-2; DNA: TGTGCCAGCAGCTCGATCGACAGGGGGGACTTTGGCTACACCTTC; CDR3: CASSSIDRGDFGYTF
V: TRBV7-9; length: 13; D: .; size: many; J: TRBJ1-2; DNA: TGTGCCAGCAGCTTAGCCAGCAACTATGGCTACACCTTC; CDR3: CASSLASNYGYTF
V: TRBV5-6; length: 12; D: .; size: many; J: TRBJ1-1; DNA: TGTGCCAGTTTTCAGGGTTTGACTGAAGCTTTCTTT; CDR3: CASFQGLTEAFF
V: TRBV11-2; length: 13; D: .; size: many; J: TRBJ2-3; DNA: TGTGCCAGCAGCTTAGATGCCAGTCCGACGCAGTATTTT; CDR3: CASSLDASPTQYF
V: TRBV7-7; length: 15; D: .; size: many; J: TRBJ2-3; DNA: TGTGCCAGCAGCCTCACAGGCGGGAGCACAGATACGCAGTATTTT; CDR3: CASSLTGGSTDTQYF
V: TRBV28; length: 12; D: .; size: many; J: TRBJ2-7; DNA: TGTGCCAGCATAGGAGGCGGCCACGAGCAGTACTTC; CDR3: CASIGGGHEQYF
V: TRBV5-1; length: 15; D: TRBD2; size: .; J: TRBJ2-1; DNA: TGCGCCAGCAGTATCGGGGGGGCGTCCTACAATGAGCAGTTCTTC; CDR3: CASSIGGASYNEQFF
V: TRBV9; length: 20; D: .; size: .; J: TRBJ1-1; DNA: TGTGCCAGCAGCGTAGCACTCAGAATCGACACTACTAAAGGAGGTACTGAAGCTTTCTTT; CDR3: CASSVALRIDTTKGGTEAFF
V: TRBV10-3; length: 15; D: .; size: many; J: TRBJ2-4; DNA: TGTGCCATCAGTGACGGGGGTCTAGCCAAAAACATTCAGTACTTC; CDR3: CAISDGGLAKNIQYF